Listed here are 17 T cell receptor beta chains from one sample, sequenced in a study of blood T cell repertoires in COVID-19. TCRdb keeps only in-frame clones here, not all; method: immunoSEQ multiplex PCR. This table holds 150,000 to 170,000 clones, roughly nine tenths found once. Sequencing was carried out using peripheral blood. The source is a middle-aged man with acute or convalescent COVID-19.

This chain links TRBV7-9 with TRBJ1-6; D is unclear. The CDR3 is 15 residues long. With 9 bases removed from V and 4 bases from J, the gap between germline ends came to 16 bases. The germline V gene encodes CDR1 SEHNR and CDR2 FQNEAQ (reference sequence). The CDR3: CASLGEGDYNSPLHF. In nucleotides, the CDR3 is TGTGCCAGTCTTGGGGAGGGCGATTATAATTCACCCCTCCACTTT.

Only a few counts were recorded for this clone. The chain recombines TRBV4-1 with TRBJ2-2; TRBD1 matches at 9 bases. Germline-derived CDR1 and CDR2 are MGHRA and YSYEKL. The CDR3 spans 16 residues. V shed 4 bases, J shed 4 bases, and the junction held 7 bases outside the gene matches. CDR3 residues: CASSRWDRDATGELFF. The CDR3 DNA is TGCGCCAGCAGCCGCTGGGACAGGGATGCCACCGGGGAGCTGTTTTTT.

This rearrangement joins TRBV10-1 to TRBJ2-3, with 10 bases that match TRBD2. There are 16 residues in the CDR3. The germline V gene has CDR1 WNHNN and CDR2 SYGVQD (reference sequence). V trimming: 0 bases; J trimming: 5 bases; junction bases outside the gene matches: 5. CDR3 sequence reads: CASSESSSGSRDTQYF. The CDR3 DNA reads as TGCGCCAGCAGTGAGTCGTCTAGCGGGAGTAGAGATACGCAGTATTTT.

This sequence joins TRBV3-1 (or the pseudogene TRBV3-2) and TRBJ2-1; 11 nucleotides agree with TRBD2. The CDR3 length is 18 residues. Germline loops: CDR1 LGHDT, CDR2 YNNKEL (reference sequence). With 0 bases clipped from V and 2 bases from J, the junction kept 6 bases outside the gene matches. DNA of the CDR3: TGTGCCAGCAGCCAAGATGCCCTAGCGGGAGGTACCTACAATGAGCAGTTCTTC. This translates into CASSQDALAGGTYNEQFF.

V gene TRBV2 combines with J gene TRBJ1-1; 9 bases line up with TRBD1. The junction had 4 bases not matched to a gene; V was cut back by 3 bases and J by 5 bases. CDR1 is SNHLY, CDR2 FYNNEI, per germline. This CDR3 comprises 14 residues. The CDR3 sequence: CASSDGTGFTEAFF. CDR3 in DNA: TGTGCCAGCAGTGATGGGACAGGGTTTACTGAAGCTTTCTTT.

This clone was recorded once. The gene calls are TRBV2 and TRBJ2-6; a possible D gene is TRBD1 (6 bases). The V end lost 6 bases, the J end lost 2 bases, and 11 bases lay between the germline ends. CDR1 and CDR2 (germline): SNHLY, FYNNEI. This CDR3 is 15 amino acids long. The CDR3 here is CASSEQGTGANVLTF. The CDR3 DNA sequence: TGTGCCAGCAGCGAACAGGGAACTGGGGCCAACGTCCTGACTTTC. The full variable domain, with the rest looked up from reference TRBV2 and TRBJ2-6, is EPEVTQTPSHQVTQMGQEVILRCVPISNHLYFYWYRQILGQKVEFLVSFYNNEISEKSEIFDDQFSVERPDGSNFTLKIRSTKLEDSAMYFCASSEQGTGANVLTFGAGSRLTVL.

This clone showed up just once. The rearrangement joins TRBV5-1 to TRBJ2-7, with a possible D match to TRBD2 (5 bases). The CDR3 runs to 17 residues. Germline V CDR1 and CDR2: SGHRS, YFSETQ. V shed 4 bases and J shed 0 bases, with 20 bases lying between them. The CDR3 DNA is TGCGCCAGCAGCCTGGGTTTATACGGGGAGAGCTCCTACGAGCAGTACTTC. It encodes CASSLGLYGESSYEQYF.

This rearrangement joins TRBV3-1 (or the pseudogene TRBV3-2) to TRBJ2-4; D possibly corresponds to TRBD2 (7 bases). The CDR3 consists of 16 residues. V dropped 2 bases and J dropped 4 bases, with 15 bases sitting between them. Per germline, CDR1 LGHDT and CDR2 YNNKEL (reference sequence). CDR3 sequence: CASSQLTGRGKNIQYF. The DNA for the CDR3 is TGTGCCAGCAGCCAATTGACGGGGAGGGGGAAAAACATTCAGTACTTC.

The V call is TRBV19, the J call TRBJ1-1; weak D call: TRBD1 (6 bases). CDR1 and CDR2 from the germline V gene are LNHDA and SQIVND (reference sequence). V was trimmed by 7 bases and J by 4 bases, leaving 19 bases between them. The CDR3 has 15 residues. CDR3 amino acids: CASIPLGAPGTEAFF. The DNA of the CDR3 is TGTGCCAGTATCCCGTTGGGGGCGCCGGGCACTGAAGCTTTCTTT.

J is TRBJ1-2 and V is TRBV28, with a weak D call TRBD1 (5 bases). The CDR3 contains 17 residues. Germline V gene data show CDR1 as MDHEN and CDR2 as SYDVKM. The ends were cut back, 2 bases at V and 7 bases at J, with 23 bases in the middle. CDR3 nucleotides: TGTGCCAGCAGTTTAGGGAGGGGCCGAGGACGTGGGGCTGGCTACACCTTC. Translated, it gives CASSLGRGRGRGAGYTF.

V and J are TRBV30 and TRBJ1-4, with TRBD1 identical over 10 bases. The CDR3 runs 14 residues. Germline CDR1 GTSNPN, CDR2 SVGIG (reference sequence). After removal of 0 bases from V and 7 bases from J, the junction contained 2 bases not matched to a gene. CDR3 DNA: TGTGCCTGGAGTGTACGGACAGGGGGTGAAAAACTGTTTTTT. Protein: CAWSVRTGGEKLFF.

This chain uses TRBV5-1 with TRBJ1-2; 8 bases agree with TRBD1. The length of the CDR3 is 14 residues. Germline V gene sequence: CDR1 SGHRS, CDR2 YFSETQ. V shed 0 bases and J 7 bases; nucleotides not matched to a gene: 5. The CDR3 reads CASSLGQGSGGYTF. The CDR3 DNA reads TGCGCCAGCAGCTTGGGACAGGGGTCGGGTGGCTACACCTTC.

This chain uses TRBV5-1 with TRBJ2-7, with TRBD2 as a possible D gene (5 bases). CDR3 length: 14 residues. Germline lookup yields CDR1 SGHRS and CDR2 YFSETQ. Trimming shortened V by 5 bases and J by 1 base, and 13 bases separated the two germline ends. The CDR3 loop reads CASREAGGSYEQYF. CDR3 coding DNA: TGCGCCAGCAGGGAGGCGGGTGGATCCTACGAGCAGTACTTC.

This chain joins TRBV5-1 and TRBJ1-1; TRBD1 is a possible D gene (6 bases). The CDR3 spans 15 residues. CDR1 and CDR2 (germline): SGHRS, YFSETQ. Deletions cut 0 bases from V and 2 bases from J, with 11 bases between. For the CDR3, the DNA is TGCGCCAGCAGCTTGGTTGCGGGGGGCAACACTGAAGCTTTCTTT. Amino acid sequence: CASSLVAGGNTEAFF.

The chain carries TRBV15 and TRBJ1-2; TRBD1 might be the D (6 bases). Germline V gives CDR1 LNHNV, CDR2 YYDKDF (reference sequence). The CDR3 totals 15 residues. Trimming took 6 bases from V and 4 from J, leaving 18 bases between them. The CDR3 spells CATSQGQPEAYGYTF. The CDR3 nucleotides are TGTGCCACCAGTCAAGGACAGCCTGAAGCCTATGGCTACACCTTC.

The rearrangement joins TRBV6-6 to TRBJ1-5, with 7 positions matching TRBD1. This CDR3 has 15 amino acids. V dropped 7 bases and J dropped 3; count of bases not matched to a gene: 9. From germline, CDR1 is MNHNY and CDR2 SVGAGI (reference sequence). The CDR3 sequence: CASTPTGSDNQPQHF. The CDR3 bases are TGTGCCAGCACCCCGACAGGGAGTGACAATCAGCCCCAGCATTTT.

The rearrangement joins TRBV2 to TRBJ1-1, with D tentatively TRBD1 (6 bases). Germline CDR1 is SNHLY and CDR2 is FYNNEI. The germline V and J ends were trimmed by 6 bases and 3 bases, with 11 bases remaining between them. The CDR3 totals 13 residues. In nucleotides, the CDR3 is TGTGCCAGCAGCTTAACAGGGTACACTGAAGCTTTCTTT. Amino acids: CASSLTGYTEAFF.